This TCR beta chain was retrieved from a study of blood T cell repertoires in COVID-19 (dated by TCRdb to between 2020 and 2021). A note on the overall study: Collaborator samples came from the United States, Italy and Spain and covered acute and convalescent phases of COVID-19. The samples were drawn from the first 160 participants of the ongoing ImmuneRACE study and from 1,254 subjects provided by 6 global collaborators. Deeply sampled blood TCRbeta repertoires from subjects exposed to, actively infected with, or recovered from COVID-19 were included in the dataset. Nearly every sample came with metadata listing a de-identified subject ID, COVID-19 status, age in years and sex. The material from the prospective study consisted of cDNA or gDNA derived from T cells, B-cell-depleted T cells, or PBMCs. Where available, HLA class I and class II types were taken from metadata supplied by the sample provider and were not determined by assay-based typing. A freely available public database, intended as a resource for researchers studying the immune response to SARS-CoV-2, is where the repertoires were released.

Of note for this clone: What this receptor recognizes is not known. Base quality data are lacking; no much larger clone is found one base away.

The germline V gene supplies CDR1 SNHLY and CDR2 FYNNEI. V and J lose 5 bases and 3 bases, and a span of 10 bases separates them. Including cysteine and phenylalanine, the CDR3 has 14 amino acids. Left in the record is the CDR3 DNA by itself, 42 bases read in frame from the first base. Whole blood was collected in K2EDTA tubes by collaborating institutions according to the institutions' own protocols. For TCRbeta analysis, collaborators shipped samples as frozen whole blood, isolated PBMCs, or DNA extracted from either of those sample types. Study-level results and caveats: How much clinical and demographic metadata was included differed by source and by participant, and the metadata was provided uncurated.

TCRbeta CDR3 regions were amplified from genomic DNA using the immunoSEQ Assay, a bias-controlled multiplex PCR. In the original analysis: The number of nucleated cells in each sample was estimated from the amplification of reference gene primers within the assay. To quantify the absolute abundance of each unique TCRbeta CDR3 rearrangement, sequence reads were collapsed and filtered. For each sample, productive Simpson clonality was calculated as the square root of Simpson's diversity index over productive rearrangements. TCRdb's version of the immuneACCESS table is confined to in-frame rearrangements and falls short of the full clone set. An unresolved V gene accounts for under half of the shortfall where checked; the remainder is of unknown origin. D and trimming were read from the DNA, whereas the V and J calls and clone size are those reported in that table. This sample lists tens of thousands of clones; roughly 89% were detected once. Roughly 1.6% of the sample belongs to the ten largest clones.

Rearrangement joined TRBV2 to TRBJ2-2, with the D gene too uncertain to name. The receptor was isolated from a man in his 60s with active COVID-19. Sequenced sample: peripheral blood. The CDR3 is CASSYGSYTGELFF. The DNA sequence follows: TGTGCCAGCAGTTATGGCTCCTACACCGGGGAGCTGTTTTTT.